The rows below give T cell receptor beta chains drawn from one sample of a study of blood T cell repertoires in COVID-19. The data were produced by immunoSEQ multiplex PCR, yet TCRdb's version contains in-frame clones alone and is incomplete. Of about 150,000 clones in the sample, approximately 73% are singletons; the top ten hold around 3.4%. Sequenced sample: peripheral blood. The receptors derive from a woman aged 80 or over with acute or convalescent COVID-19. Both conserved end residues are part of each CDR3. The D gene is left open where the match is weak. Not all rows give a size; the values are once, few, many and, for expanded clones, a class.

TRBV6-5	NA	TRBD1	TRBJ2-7	CASRTGGAYEQYF	TGTGCCAGCAGGACAGGGGGAGCCTACGAGCAGTACTTC
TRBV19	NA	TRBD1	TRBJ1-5	CASSGQPGQYQPQHF	TGTGCCAGTAGTGGCCAGCCGGGACAGTATCAGCCCCAGCATTTT
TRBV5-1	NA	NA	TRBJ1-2	CASSLATRATNYGYTF	TGCGCCAGCAGCTTGGCCACGAGGGCCACTAACTATGGCTACACCTTC
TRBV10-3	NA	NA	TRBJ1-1	CAISEETYTEAFF	TGTGCCATCAGTGAAGAGACTTACACTGAAGCTTTCTTT
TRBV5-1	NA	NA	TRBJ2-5	CASSGTSVETQYF	TGCGCCAGCAGCGGCACTAGTGTTGAGACCCAGTACTTC
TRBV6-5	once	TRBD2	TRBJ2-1	CASSRGGAVYNEQFF	TGTGCCAGCAGCCGCGGGGGGGCGGTCTACAATGAGCAGTTCTTC
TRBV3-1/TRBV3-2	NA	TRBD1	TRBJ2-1	CASSQDRGLYEQFF	TGTGCCAGCAGCCAAGACAGGGGGCTTTATGAGCAGTTCTTC
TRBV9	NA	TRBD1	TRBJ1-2	CASSQGQGPYGYTF	TGTGCCAGCAGCCAAGGACAGGGTCCCTATGGCTACACCTTC
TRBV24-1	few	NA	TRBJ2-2	CATSDLGQMNTGELFF	TGTGCCACCAGTGATTTGGGACAGATGAACACCGGGGAGCTGTTTTTT
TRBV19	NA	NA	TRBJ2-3	CASSAGMRTDTQYF	TGTGCCAGTAGTGCGGGGATGCGCACAGATACGCAGTATTTT
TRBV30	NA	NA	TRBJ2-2	CAWGRNTGELFF	TGTGCCTGGGGACGGAACACCGGGGAGCTGTTTTTT
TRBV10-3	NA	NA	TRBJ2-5	CAISGGRGDQETQYF	TGTGCCATCAGTGGGGGTCGCGGGGACCAAGAGACCCAGTACTTC
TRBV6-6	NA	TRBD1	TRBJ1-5	CASRSSGQGADQPQHF	TGTGCCAGCAGATCCTCGGGACAGGGGGCTGATCAGCCCCAGCATTTT
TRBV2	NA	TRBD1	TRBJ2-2	CASSTGQGNTGELFF	TGTGCCAGCAGTACGGGACAGGGGAACACCGGGGAGCTGTTTTTT
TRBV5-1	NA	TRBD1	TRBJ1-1	CASSADRYTEAFF	TGCGCCAGCAGCGCGGACAGGTACACTGAAGCTTTCTTT
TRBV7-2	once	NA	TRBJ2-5	CASSLDRGSETQYF	TGTGCCAGCAGCTTAGACCGGGGGTCGGAGACCCAGTACTTC
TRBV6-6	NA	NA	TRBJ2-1	CASSYSRAGRHNEQFF	TGTGCCAGCAGTTACAGTAGGGCAGGGAGGCACAATGAGCAGTTCTTC
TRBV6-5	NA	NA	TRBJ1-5	CASMGRRGWPQHF	TGTGCCAGCATGGGCCGACGGGGGTGGCCCCAGCATTTT
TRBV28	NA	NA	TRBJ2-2	CASSPPTTTGELFF	TGTGCCAGCAGTCCACCGACAACTACCGGGGAGCTGTTTTTT
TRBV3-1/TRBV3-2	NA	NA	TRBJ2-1	CASSLLRGQDHGKQFF	TGTGCCAGCAGCCTCCTGAGAGGGCAGGACCACGGGAAACAGTTCTTC
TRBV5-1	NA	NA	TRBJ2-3	CASSSSGQGSTDTQYF	TGCGCCAGCAGCTCCTCCGGACAAGGTTCGACAGATACGCAGTATTTT
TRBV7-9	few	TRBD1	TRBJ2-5	CAWDRGSGETQYF	TGTGCCTGGGACAGGGGTTCGGGGGAGACCCAGTACTTC
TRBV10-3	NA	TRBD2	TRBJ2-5	CAISDSGTSGRVETQYF	TGTGCCATCAGTGATTCCGGGACTAGCGGGAGGGTAGAGACCCAGTACTTC
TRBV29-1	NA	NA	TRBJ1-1	CSAGVGGSTEAFF	TGCAGCGCCGGGGTGGGGGGATCCACTGAAGCTTTCTTT
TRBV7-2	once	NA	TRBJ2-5	CASSARDSPQETQYF	TGTGCCAGCAGCGCCCGAGACAGCCCCCAAGAGACCCAGTACTTC
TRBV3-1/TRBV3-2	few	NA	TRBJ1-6	CASSQDVSAYNSPLHF	TGTGCCAGCAGCCAAGATGTGAGTGCCTATAATTCACCCCTCCACTTT
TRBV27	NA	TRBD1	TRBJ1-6	CASRPATGWGSPLHF	TGTGCCAGCAGACCTGCGACAGGGTGGGGTTCACCCCTCCACTTT
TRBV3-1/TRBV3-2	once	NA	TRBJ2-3	CASRYVRGGADTQYF	TGTGCCAGCAGATATGTTAGGGGGGGCGCAGATACGCAGTATTTT
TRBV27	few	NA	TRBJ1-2	CASKIPGAGNYGYTF	TGTGCCAGCAAAATCCCGGGTGCGGGGAACTATGGCTACACCTTC
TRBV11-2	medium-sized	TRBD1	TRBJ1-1	CASTARQGEAFF	TGTGCCAGCACGGCTAGACAGGGTGAAGCTTTCTTT
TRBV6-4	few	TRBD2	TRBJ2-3	CASSSGAGGGTQYF	TGTGCCAGCAGCTCTGGGGCGGGAGGAGGGACGCAGTATTTT
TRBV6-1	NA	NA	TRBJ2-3	CASSPPGDTQYF	TGTGCCAGCAGTCCTCCGGGAGATACGCAGTATTTT
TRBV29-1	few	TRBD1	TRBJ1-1	CSVDGTGVSEAFF	TGCAGCGTTGACGGGACAGGGGTTAGTGAAGCTTTCTTT
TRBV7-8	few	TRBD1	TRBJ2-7	CASSYTGTGGSYEQYF	TGTGCCAGCAGCTATACCGGGACAGGGGGCTCCTACGAGCAGTACTTC
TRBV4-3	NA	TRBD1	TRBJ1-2	CASSHNAGTGPNYGYTF	TGCGCCAGCAGCCACAACGCCGGGACAGGGCCAAACTATGGCTACACCTTC